These 12 T cell receptor beta chains came from one sample sequenced in a study of Tregs in tolerant kidney transplant recipients (dated by TCRdb to the late 2010s). Library preparation was by the immunoSEQ multiplex PCR assay. Held by TCRdb, this immuneACCESS table contains in-frame sequences only and omits some clones. Under half of the omission traces to an unresolved V gene where checked; the cause of the rest is unknown. For this sample the table gives some 68,000 clones, of which roughly 84% were detected only once. Jointly, the top ten make up 3.5% to 5.5% of the sample. Sequencing was performed on CD4+ T cells from blood. These receptors were obtained from a human donor in good health.

CDR3 sequence reads: CASSETTGRVNGYTF. For the CDR3, the DNA is TGTGCCAGCAGCGAAACGACAGGGAGGGTTAATGGCTACACCTTC. The chain has TRBV9 and TRBJ1-2, with 7 bases matching TRBD1. This CDR3 has 15 residues. V gave up 3 bases and J gave up 6 bases; unmatched junction bases: 11. Germline V gene lookup returns CDR1 SGDLS and CDR2 YYNGEE.

The rearrangement joins TRBV4-3 to TRBJ2-1; D perhaps matches TRBD2 (5 bases). Trimming left V 1 base short and J 10 bases short, with 11 bases between. The germline CDR1 and CDR2 sequences are LGHNA and YSLEER. The CDR3 length is 13 residues. The CDR3 protein is CASSQAPSGEQFF. CDR3 DNA sequence: TGCGCCAGCAGCCAAGCGCCCAGCGGAGAGCAGTTCTTC.

The sample holds one count of this clone. This sequence joins TRBV27 and TRBJ1-2, with D perhaps TRBD1 (6 bases). Germline assignment: CDR1 MNHEY and CDR2 SMNVEV (reference sequence). This CDR3 is 13 amino acids long. V lost 0 bases and J 7 bases, leaving 9 bases between the germline ends. The CDR3 sequence is CASSLSSGVGYTF. The CDR3 DNA reads TGTGCCAGCAGTTTATCCTCAGGGGTTGGCTACACCTTC.

The chain employs TRBV7-3 and TRBJ2-3; D ambiguous. The length of the CDR3 is 14 residues. Germline V CDR1 and CDR2: SGHTA, FQGTGA. Trimming took 3 bases from V and 4 from J, leaving 11 bases between them. The CDR3 DNA reads TGTGCCAGCAGCTTGGGGAATACGGCAGATACGCAGTATTTT. Residues: CASSLGNTADTQYF.

The rearrangement uses TRBV5-1 and TRBJ2-3; the match to TRBD2 covers 10 bases. The CDR3 is made up of 18 amino acids. Germline V lookup: CDR1 SGHRS, CDR2 YFSETQ. V lost 4 bases to trimming and J lost 4 bases; unmatched junction nucleotides: 15. The chain's CDR3 is CASSPNGFSGRWADTQYF. CDR3 bases: TGCGCCAGCAGCCCCAACGGCTTTAGCGGGAGGTGGGCAGATACGCAGTATTTT.

This chain connects TRBV12-5 to TRBJ1-5; a weak D match, TRBD1 (6 bases). There are 16 residues in the CDR3. Trimming removed 1 base at V and 5 bases at J, with 15 bases between. Germline CDR1 reads LGHNT; CDR2 reads FRNRAP. Written as DNA, the CDR3 is TGTGCTAGTGGTTTGGACGCCGGACAGCAAGATCAGCCCCAGCATTTT. It encodes CASGLDAGQQDQPQHF.

This sequence joins TRBV18 and TRBJ1-4; D ambiguous. CDR3 size: 15 residues. In germline, CDR1 is KGHSH, CDR2 LQKENI. V was pared by 6 bases and J by 8 bases, with 19 bases between. CDR3 residues: CASSSRPGGWEKLFF. The DNA of the CDR3 is TGTGCCAGCTCGTCGAGACCCGGTGGTTGGGAAAAACTGTTTTTT.

The chain couples TRBV5-1 to TRBJ2-5; D may correspond to TRBD1 or TRBD2 (5 bases each). In germline, CDR1 is SGHRS, CDR2 YFSETQ. Trimming removed 0 bases from V and 1 base from J, with 7 bases in between. This CDR3 has 14 amino acids. The CDR3 DNA reads TGCGCCAGCAGCTTGGTTGGGGGCCAAGAGACCCAGTACTTC. Its translation is CASSLVGGQETQYF.

V gene TRBV4-3 combines with J gene TRBJ2-2, with 7 bases lining up with TRBD1. Germline trimming cut 0 bases from V and 4 bases from J; bases unmatched to any gene: 14. CDR3 length: 19 amino acids. CDR1 LGHNA and CDR2 YSLEER come from the germline V gene. CDR3 DNA sequence: TGCGCCAGCAGCCAAGATCGGGTGGGACAGTACGCCAGCACCGGGGAGCTGTTTTTT. This sequence encodes CASSQDRVGQYASTGELFF.

The gene calls are TRBV14 and TRBJ1-6; a possible D gene is TRBD1 (5 bases). Germline V CDR1 and CDR2: SGHDN, FVKESK. V dropped 8 bases and J dropped 10 bases, with 18 bases sitting between them. CDR3 length equals 14 residues. CDR3 nucleotides: TGTGCCAGCTCAAGACGGGAGAGGGGCTCACCCCTCCACTTT. Its protein is CASSRRERGSPLHF.

The rearrangement uses TRBV27 and TRBJ2-7; 8 bases agree with TRBD1. After removal of 6 bases from V and 4 bases from J, the junction contained 5 bases not matched to a gene. This CDR3 comprises 13 residues. CDR1 is MNHEY and CDR2 is SMNVEV in the germline V gene (reference sequence). The CDR3 protein is CASSGQGRYEQYF. DNA of the CDR3: TGTGCCAGCAGCGGACAGGGCAGATACGAGCAGTACTTC.

This clone was seen a single time. This CDR3 is CASSPRWGWEQFF. The CDR3 DNA reads TGTGCCAGCAGCCCGAGATGGGGTTGGGAGCAGTTCTTC. The V and J genes are TRBV7-2 and TRBJ2-1; no definite D call. Deletions cut 5 bases from V and 10 bases from J, with 15 bases between. CDR1 is SGHTA and CDR2 is FQGNSA in the germline V gene. The CDR3 has 13 residues.